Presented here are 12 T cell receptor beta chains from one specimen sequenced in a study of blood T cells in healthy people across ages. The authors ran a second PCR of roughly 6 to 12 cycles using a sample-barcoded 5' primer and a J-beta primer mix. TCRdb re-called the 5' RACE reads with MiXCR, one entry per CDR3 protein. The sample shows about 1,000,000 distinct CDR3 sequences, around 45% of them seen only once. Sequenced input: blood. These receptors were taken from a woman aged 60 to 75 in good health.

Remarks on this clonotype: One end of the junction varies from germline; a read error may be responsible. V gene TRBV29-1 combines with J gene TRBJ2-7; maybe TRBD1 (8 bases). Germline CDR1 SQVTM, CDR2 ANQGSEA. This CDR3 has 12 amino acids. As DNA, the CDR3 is TGCAGCGTAGCGGGACAGGCCTACGAGCAGAACTTC. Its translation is CSVAGQAYEQNF.

The chain's CDR3 is CASSPGIETQYF. CDR3 bases: TGTGCCAGCAGCCCTGGGATAGAGACCCAGTACTTC. The chain couples TRBV4-2 to TRBJ2-5, with D hard to call. Per the germline V gene, CDR1 is LGHNA and CDR2 is YNFKEQ. The CDR3 covers 12 residues. The V gene lost 4 bases and the J gene lost 4 bases, with 7 bases spanning the gap.

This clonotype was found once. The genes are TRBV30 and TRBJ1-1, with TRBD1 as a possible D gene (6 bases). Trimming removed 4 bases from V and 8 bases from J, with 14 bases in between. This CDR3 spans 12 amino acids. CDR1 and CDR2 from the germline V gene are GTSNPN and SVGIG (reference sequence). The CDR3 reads CAWIAGTWEAFF. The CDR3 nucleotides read TGTGCCTGGATCGCCGGGACATGGGAAGCTTTCTTT.

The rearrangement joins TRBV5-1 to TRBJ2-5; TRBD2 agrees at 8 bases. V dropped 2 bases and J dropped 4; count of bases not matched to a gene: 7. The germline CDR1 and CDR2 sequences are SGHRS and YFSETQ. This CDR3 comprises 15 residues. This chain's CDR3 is CASSLNSGTRETQYF. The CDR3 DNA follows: TGCGCCAGCAGCTTAAATAGCGGGACAAGAGAGACCCAGTACTTC.

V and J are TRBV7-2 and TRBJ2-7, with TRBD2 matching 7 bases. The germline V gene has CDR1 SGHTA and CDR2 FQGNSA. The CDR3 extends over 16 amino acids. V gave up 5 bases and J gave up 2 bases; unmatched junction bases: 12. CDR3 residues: CASSPGVQRDPYEQYF. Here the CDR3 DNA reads TGTGCCAGCAGCCCGGGGGTTCAGCGGGACCCCTACGAGCAGTACTTC.

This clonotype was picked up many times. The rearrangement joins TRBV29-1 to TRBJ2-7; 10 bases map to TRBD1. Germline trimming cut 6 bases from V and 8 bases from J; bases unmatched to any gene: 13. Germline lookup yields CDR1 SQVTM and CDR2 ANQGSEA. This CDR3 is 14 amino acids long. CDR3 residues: CSVTRGQGGTKQYF. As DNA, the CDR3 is TGCAGCGTCACCCGAGGACAGGGGGGTACGAAGCAGTACTTC.

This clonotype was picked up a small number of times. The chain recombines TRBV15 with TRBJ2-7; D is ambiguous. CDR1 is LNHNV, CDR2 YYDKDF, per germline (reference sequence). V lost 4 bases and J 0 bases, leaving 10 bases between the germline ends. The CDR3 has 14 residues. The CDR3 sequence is CATSKDLYSYEQYF. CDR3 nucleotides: TGTGCCACCAGCAAAGACCTATACTCCTACGAGCAGTACTTC.

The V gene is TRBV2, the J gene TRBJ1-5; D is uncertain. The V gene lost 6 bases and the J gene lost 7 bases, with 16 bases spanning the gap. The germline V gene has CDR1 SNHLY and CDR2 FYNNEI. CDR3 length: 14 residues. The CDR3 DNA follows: TGTGCCAGCAGAAAAACACAGTTGGGGCAGCCCCAGCATTTT. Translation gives CASRKTQLGQPQHF.

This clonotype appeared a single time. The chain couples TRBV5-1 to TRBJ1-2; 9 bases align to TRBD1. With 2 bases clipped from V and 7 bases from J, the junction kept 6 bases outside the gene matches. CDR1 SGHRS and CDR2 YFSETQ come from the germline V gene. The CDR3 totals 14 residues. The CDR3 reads CASSLRGTGSGYTF. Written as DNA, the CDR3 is TGCGCCAGCAGCTTACGGGGGACAGGGAGTGGCTACACCTTC.

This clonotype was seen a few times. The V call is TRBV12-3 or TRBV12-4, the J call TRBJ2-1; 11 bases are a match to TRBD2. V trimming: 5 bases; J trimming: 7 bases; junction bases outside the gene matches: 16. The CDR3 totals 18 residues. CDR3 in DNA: TGTGCCAGCAGTGTCCAACTAGCGGGAGAAGGAAACAGTAATGAGCAGTTCTTC. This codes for CASSVQLAGEGNSNEQFF.

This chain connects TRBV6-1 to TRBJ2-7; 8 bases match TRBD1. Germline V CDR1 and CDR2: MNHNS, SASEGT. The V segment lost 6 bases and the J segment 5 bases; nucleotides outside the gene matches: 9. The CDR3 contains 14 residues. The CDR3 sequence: CASSLDRVRDEQYF. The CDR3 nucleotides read TGTGCCAGCAGCCTGGACAGGGTGCGGGACGAGCAGTACTTC.

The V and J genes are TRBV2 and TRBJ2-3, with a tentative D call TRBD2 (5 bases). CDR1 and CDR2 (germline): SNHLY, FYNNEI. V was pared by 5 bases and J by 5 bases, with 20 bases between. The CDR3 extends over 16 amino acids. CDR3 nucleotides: TGTGCCAGCAGTCTTTACGGGATTACGGCGAGAGATACGCAGTATTTT. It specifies CASSLYGITARDTQYF. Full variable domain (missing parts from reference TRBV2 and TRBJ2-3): EPEVTQTPSHQVTQMGQEVILRCVPISNHLYFYWYRQILGQKVEFLVSFYNNEISEKSEIFDDQFSVERPDGSNFTLKIRSTKLEDSAMYFCASSLYGITARDTQYFGPGTRLTVL.